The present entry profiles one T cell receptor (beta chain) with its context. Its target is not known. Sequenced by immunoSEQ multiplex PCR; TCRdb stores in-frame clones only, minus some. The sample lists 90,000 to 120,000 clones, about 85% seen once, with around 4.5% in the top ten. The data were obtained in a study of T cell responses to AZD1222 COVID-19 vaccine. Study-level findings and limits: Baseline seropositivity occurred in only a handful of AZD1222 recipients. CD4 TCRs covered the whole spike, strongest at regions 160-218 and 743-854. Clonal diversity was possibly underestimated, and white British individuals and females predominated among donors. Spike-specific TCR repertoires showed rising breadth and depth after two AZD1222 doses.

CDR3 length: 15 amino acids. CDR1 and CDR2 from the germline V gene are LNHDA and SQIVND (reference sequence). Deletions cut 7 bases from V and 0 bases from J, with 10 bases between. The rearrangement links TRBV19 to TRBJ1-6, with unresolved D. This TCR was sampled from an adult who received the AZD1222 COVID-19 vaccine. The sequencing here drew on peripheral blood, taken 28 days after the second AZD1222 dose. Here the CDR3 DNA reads TGTGCCAGTACTGGGCAGAGCTCCTATAATTCACCCCTCCACTTT. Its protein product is CASTGQSSYNSPLHF. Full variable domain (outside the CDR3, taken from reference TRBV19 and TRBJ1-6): DGGITQSPKYLFRKEGQNVTLSCEQNLNHDAMYWYRQDPGQGLRLIYYSQIVNDFQKGDIAEGYSVSREKKESFPLTVTSAQKNPTAFYLCASTGQSSYNSPLHFGNGTRLTVT.